The sequence of this T cell receptor (beta chain) was determined in a study of blood T cell repertoires in COVID-19. As for the study in general: The United States, Italy and Spain were the sources of the acute and convalescent COVID-19 samples. T cells, B-cell-depleted T cells, or PBMCs provided the cDNA or gDNA that served as material.

In the source study's methods: Amplification of reference gene primers provided the estimated nucleated cell counts. Assay: immunoSEQ multiplex PCR; the TCRdb copy retains only in-frame clones and omits some. V, J and clone size are those of that table, while D and trimming were read from the DNA. This sample has approximately 270,000 clones; about 86% occur once, and the top ten carry over 1.3%. This clone was found once. Germline trimming cut 5 bases from V and 6 bases from J; bases unmatched to any gene: 7. The CDR3 covers 15 residues. CDR1 is MRHNA, CDR2 SNTAGT, per germline. The V gene is TRBV6-4, the J gene TRBJ1-6; 7 bases fit TRBD1. The sequenced material came from peripheral blood. This clonotype was sampled from a man aged 80 or over with acute or convalescent COVID-19. The CDR3 is CASSYKDRLNSPLHF. CDR3 sequence (DNA): TGTGCCAGCAGTTATAAGGACAGGCTTAATTCACCCCTCCACTTT.